The clone carrying this TCR beta chain was recorded at least ten times. MiXCR was run by TCRdb on the PCR reads, yielding one entry per CDR3 protein. The sample carries about 39,000 distinct CDR3 sequences, about 18% recorded once. This specimen comes from a study of molecular identifiers for immune sequencing clone quantification. Study details: In replicates, RNA taken from around 20,000 or 100,000 naive CD8 cells was divided five ways, and four portions underwent sequencing.

The CDR3 is 15 amino acids. V dropped 0 bases and J dropped 0; count of bases not matched to a gene: 2. The germline V gene encodes CDR1 SGDLS and CDR2 YYNGEE. The sequence came from a human donor in good health. Some libraries in this study had Jurkat cell RNA spiked in. What was sequenced was naive CD8+ T cells from blood, with Jurkat cell RNA spiked in. Subset in this sample: FACS-sorted CD8+CD4-CCR7+CD45RA+ naive T cells. The chain employs TRBV9 and TRBJ2-5; the match to TRBD2 covers 7 bases. The CDR3 loop is CASSVAGLDQETQYF. The CDR3 DNA is TGTGCCAGCAGCGTAGCTGGACTAGACCAAGAGACCCAGTACTTC.